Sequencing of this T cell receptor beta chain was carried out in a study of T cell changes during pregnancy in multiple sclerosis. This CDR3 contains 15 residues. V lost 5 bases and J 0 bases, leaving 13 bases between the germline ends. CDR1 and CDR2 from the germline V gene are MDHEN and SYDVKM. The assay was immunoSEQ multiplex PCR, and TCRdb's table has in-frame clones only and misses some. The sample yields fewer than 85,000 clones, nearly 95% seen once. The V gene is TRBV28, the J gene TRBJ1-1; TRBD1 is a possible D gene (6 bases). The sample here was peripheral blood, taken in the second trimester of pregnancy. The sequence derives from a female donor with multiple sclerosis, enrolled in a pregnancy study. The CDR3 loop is CASSEGQGMNTEAFF. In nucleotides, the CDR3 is TGTGCCAGCAGTGAGGGGCAGGGGATGAACACTGAAGCTTTCTTT. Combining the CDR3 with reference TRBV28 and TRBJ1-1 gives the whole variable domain DVKVTQSSRYLVKRTGEKVFLECVQDMDHENMFWYRQDPGLGLRLIYFSYDVKMKEKGDIPEGYSVSREKKERFSLILESASTNQTSMYLCASSEGQGMNTEAFFGQGTRLTVV.